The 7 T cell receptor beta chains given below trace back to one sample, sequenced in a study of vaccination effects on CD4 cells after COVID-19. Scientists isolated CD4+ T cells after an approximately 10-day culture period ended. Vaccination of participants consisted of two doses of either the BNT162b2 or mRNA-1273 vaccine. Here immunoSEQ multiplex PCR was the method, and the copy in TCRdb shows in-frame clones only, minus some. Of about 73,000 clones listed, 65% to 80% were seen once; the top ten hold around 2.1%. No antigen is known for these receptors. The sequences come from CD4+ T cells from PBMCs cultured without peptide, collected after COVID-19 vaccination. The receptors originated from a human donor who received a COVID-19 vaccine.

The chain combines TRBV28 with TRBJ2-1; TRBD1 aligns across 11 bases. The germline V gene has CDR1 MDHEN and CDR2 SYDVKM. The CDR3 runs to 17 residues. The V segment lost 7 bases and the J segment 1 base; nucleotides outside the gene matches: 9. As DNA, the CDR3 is TGTGCCAGCATTCCGGGACAGGGGGTTCTTTCCTACAATGAGCAGTTCTTC. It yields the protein CASIPGQGVLSYNEQFF.

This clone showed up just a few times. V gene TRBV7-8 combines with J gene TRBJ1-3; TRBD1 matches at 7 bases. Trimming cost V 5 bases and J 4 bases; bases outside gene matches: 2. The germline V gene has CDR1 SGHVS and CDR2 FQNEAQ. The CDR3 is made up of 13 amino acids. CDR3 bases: TGTGCCAGCAGCACAGGGGTAGGAAACACCATATATTTT. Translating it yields CASSTGVGNTIYF.

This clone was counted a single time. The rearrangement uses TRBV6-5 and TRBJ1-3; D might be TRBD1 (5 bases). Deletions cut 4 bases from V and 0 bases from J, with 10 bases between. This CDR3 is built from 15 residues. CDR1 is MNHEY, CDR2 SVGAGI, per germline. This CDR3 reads CASSSSGISGNTIYF. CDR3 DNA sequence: TGTGCCAGCAGTTCCTCAGGGATCTCTGGAAACACCATATATTTT.

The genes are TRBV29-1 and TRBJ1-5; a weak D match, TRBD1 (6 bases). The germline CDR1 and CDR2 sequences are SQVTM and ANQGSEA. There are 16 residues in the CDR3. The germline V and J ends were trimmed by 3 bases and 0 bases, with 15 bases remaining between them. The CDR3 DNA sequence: TGCAGCGTTGACCAGAGACAGGTTGATAGCAATCAGCCCCAGCATTTT. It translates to CSVDQRQVDSNQPQHF.

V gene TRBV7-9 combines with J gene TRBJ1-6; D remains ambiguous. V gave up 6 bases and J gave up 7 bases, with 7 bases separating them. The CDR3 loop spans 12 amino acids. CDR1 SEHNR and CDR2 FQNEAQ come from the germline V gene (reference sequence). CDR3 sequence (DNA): TGTGCCAGCAGGGAACAGAATTCACCCCTCCACTTT. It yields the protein CASREQNSPLHF.

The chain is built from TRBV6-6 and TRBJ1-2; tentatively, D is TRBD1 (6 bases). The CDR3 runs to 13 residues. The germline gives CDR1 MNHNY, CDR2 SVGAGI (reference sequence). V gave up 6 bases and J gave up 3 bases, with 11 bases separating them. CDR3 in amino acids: CASRAQGYYGYTF. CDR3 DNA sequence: TGTGCCAGCAGAGCACAGGGTTACTATGGCTACACCTTC.

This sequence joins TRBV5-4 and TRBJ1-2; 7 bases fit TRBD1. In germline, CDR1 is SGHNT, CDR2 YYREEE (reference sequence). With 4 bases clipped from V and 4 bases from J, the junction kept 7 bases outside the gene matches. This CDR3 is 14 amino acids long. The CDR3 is CASSRDRDSYGYTF. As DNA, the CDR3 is TGTGCCAGCAGCAGAGACAGGGACTCCTATGGCTACACCTTC.